Shown below are 25 T cell receptor beta chains from a single sample sequenced in a study of cytomegalovirus exposure and HLA in healthy donors. The study ran its PCR with 60 Vbeta and 13 Jbeta primers. Generated by immunoSEQ multiplex PCR, the TCRdb table keeps only in-frame clones and is missing some. The sample contains more than 85,000 clones, around 70% of which appear only once. The sequencing sample was made of PBMCs. The receptors shown here come from a woman between 45 and 60 years old in good health and CMV-seropositive.

This clone was observed once. The chain uses TRBV28 and TRBJ2-5; 8 bases agree with TRBD1. The CDR3 loop spans 14 amino acids. Germline V gene data show CDR1 as MDHEN and CDR2 as SYDVKM. Trimming at V came to 4 bases and at J to 5 bases, leaving 6 bases not matched to a gene. The CDR3 nucleotides read TGTGCCAGCAGTTCGGACAGGGATGGGGAGACCCAGTACTTC. Residues: CASSSDRDGETQYF.

The V call is TRBV7-9, the J call TRBJ2-7, with 8 positions matching TRBD1. The CDR3 totals 16 residues. V was pared by 1 base and J by 3 bases, with 8 bases of the junction left unmatched. Looked up from germline, CDR1 is SEHNR and CDR2 is FQNEAQ (reference sequence). The CDR3: CASSLDLTGDGYEQYF. For the CDR3, the DNA is TGTGCCAGCAGCTTAGACCTGACAGGGGACGGCTACGAGCAGTACTTC.

This CDR3 reads CASLGQGAYNEQFF. CDR3 coding DNA: TGTGCCAGCTTGGGACAGGGTGCGTACAATGAGCAGTTCTTC. The V call is TRBV6-1, the J call TRBJ2-1; TRBD1 matches at 9 bases. V was clipped by 8 bases and J by 4 bases; unmatched bases: 6. Germline V lookup: CDR1 MNHNS, CDR2 SASEGT. This CDR3 spans 14 amino acids.

This rearrangement joins TRBV12-5 to TRBJ2-7, with D possibly matching TRBD2 (6 bases). Looked up from germline, CDR1 is LGHNT and CDR2 is FRNRAP. V lost 0 bases to trimming and J lost 2 bases, with 17 bases between them. The CDR3 covers 17 residues. CDR3 loop: CASGLVDGGNSAYEQYF. The CDR3, as DNA: TGTGCTAGTGGTTTGGTAGATGGCGGGAACTCCGCCTACGAGCAGTACTTC.

V usage is TRBV27 and J usage is TRBJ2-7; possibly TRBD2 for D (6 bases). From germline, CDR1 is MNHEY and CDR2 SMNVEV (reference sequence). The CDR3 extends over 16 amino acids. V lost 5 bases and J 1 base, leaving 18 bases between the germline ends. The chain's CDR3 is CASSRSGGAGSYEQYF. Here the CDR3 DNA reads TGTGCCAGCAGTAGGTCGGGCGGTGCGGGGTCCTACGAGCAGTACTTC.

The chain uses TRBV27 and TRBJ2-1; TRBD1 aligns across 8 bases. Germline CDR1 reads MNHEY; CDR2 reads SMNVEV (reference sequence). The J segment lost 2 bases and the V segment lost 4 bases, leaving 10 bases of the junction unmatched. The CDR3 totals 17 residues. The CDR3 sequence: CASSSLNRGFTYNEQFF. The CDR3 DNA reads TGTGCCAGCAGTTCTTTGAACAGGGGGTTCACCTACAATGAGCAGTTCTTC.

The chain carries TRBV19 and TRBJ2-7, with 14 bases identical to TRBD2. Germline V CDR1 and CDR2: LNHDA, SQIVND (reference sequence). V gave up 3 bases and J gave up 6 bases; unmatched junction bases: 1. This CDR3 comprises 14 residues. The DNA for the CDR3 is TGTGCCAGTAGTATTGGACTAGCGGGAGGCGAGCAGTACTTC. Translating it yields CASSIGLAGGEQYF.

The chain recombines TRBV13 with TRBJ2-6; a possible D gene is TRBD2 (6 bases). V was trimmed by 5 bases and J by 0 bases, leaving 17 bases between them. The CDR3 has 18 residues. Germline CDR1 reads PRHDT; CDR2 reads FYEKMQ (reference sequence). CDR3 sequence (DNA): TGTGCCAGCAGCGCCCGGGACGGGAGTAGCTCTGGGGCCAACGTCCTGACTTTC. Encoded protein: CASSARDGSSSGANVLTF. The variable domain in full, completed from reference TRBV13 and TRBJ2-6, reads AAGVIQSPRHLIKEKRETATLKCYPIPRHDTVYWYQQGPGQDPQFLISFYEKMQSDKGSIPDRFSAQQFSDYHSELNMSSLELGDSALYFCASSARDGSSSGANVLTFGAGSRLTVL.

V and J are TRBV19 and TRBJ1-1, with TRBD1 matching over 7 bases. V was pared by 5 bases and J by 0 bases, with 9 bases of the junction left unmatched. Germline CDR1 is LNHDA and CDR2 is SQIVND (reference sequence). This CDR3 spans 16 amino acids. In DNA, the CDR3 is TGTGCCAGTAGTCCCCAAGCAGGGGGATTGAACACTGAAGCTTTCTTT. The encoded protein is CASSPQAGGLNTEAFF.

This clone was counted only a few times. The chain couples TRBV4-3 to TRBJ1-4; 11 bases are a match to TRBD1. The CDR3 consists of 18 residues. Germline CDR1 and CDR2: LGHNA and YSLEER. J lost 8 bases, V lost 1 base, and 12 bases had no gene match. The CDR3: CASSQGVRGQGGIEKLFF. The CDR3 DNA is TGCGCCAGCAGCCAAGGGGTACGGGGACAGGGGGGAATCGAAAAACTGTTTTTT.

This clone came up a few times. The V and J genes are TRBV19 and TRBJ2-7, with TRBD2 identical over 9 bases. Germline loops: CDR1 LNHDA, CDR2 SQIVND (reference sequence). J was trimmed by 2 bases and V by 4 bases; bases with no gene match: 0. This CDR3 has 13 amino acids. The CDR3 spells CASSTSGAYEQYF. Here the CDR3 DNA reads TGTGCCAGTAGTACTAGCGGGGCCTACGAGCAGTACTTC.

The rearrangement joins TRBV5-4 to TRBJ1-1; D remains ambiguous. CDR3 length: 14 residues. Germline values: CDR1 SGHNT, CDR2 YYREEE (reference sequence). V lost 0 bases and J 0 bases, leaving 6 bases between the germline ends. The CDR3 nucleotides read TGTGCCAGCAGCTTGGACGGGATGAACACTGAAGCTTTCTTT. Amino acids: CASSLDGMNTEAFF.

V gene TRBV7-6 combines with J gene TRBJ2-5; a weak D match, TRBD2 (5 bases). Germline lookup yields CDR1 SGHVS and CDR2 FNYEAQ. Trimming removed 4 bases from V and 7 bases from J, with 13 bases in between. The CDR3 length is 13 residues. The CDR3 DNA sequence: TGTGCCAGCAGCTATGGAGGTGATAGGACCCAGTACTTC. Amino acid sequence: CASSYGGDRTQYF.

This clone came up many times. CDR3 sequence: CASSRQGKYGYTF. CDR3 sequence (DNA): TGTGCCAGCAGTAGACAGGGGAAGTATGGCTACACCTTC. The rearrangement joins TRBV6-5 to TRBJ1-2; the match to TRBD1 covers 8 bases. This CDR3 comprises 13 residues. CDR1 MNHEY and CDR2 SVGAGI come from the germline V gene. With V trimmed by 5 bases and J by 5 bases, 4 bases remained unmatched.

The CDR3 loop reads CASSLARQGDNYGYTF. Here the CDR3 DNA reads TGTGCCAGCAGCTTAGCGCGGCAGGGGGATAACTATGGCTACACCTTC. The V gene is TRBV7-8, the J gene TRBJ1-2; 7 bases map to TRBD1. V shed 0 bases and J 1 base; nucleotides not matched to a gene: 5. Per the germline V gene, CDR1 is SGHVS and CDR2 is FQNEAQ. This CDR3 is built from 16 residues.

The chain couples TRBV4-3 to TRBJ2-6, with D unclear. CDR3 length: 15 residues. The V and J ends lost 2 bases and 2 bases respectively, with 7 bases between them. Looked up from germline, CDR1 is LGHNA and CDR2 is YSLEER. CDR3 protein: CASSQLTAGANVLTF. The CDR3 nucleotides read TGCGCCAGCAGCCAATTAACAGCTGGGGCCAACGTCCTGACTTTC.

This clone was seen only a few times. V gene TRBV13 combines with J gene TRBJ1-3; D might be TRBD1 (6 bases). V was clipped by 5 bases and J by 0 bases, with 11 bases between them. The CDR3 is 15 amino acids. Germline V gene lookup returns CDR1 PRHDT and CDR2 FYEKMQ (reference sequence). As DNA, the CDR3 is TGTGCCAGCAGCGCAGGGGTTCCCTCTGGAAACACCATATATTTT. It specifies CASSAGVPSGNTIYF.

The V gene is TRBV7-8, the J gene TRBJ2-3; 12 bases agree with TRBD2. The V segment lost 1 base and the J segment 4 bases; nucleotides outside the gene matches: 3. This CDR3 is built from 16 residues. Germline CDR1 is SGHVS and CDR2 is FQNEAQ. DNA for the CDR3: TGTGCCAGCAGCTTAGGACTAGCGGGAGACTCAGATACGCAGTATTTT. This codes for CASSLGLAGDSDTQYF.

This chain joins TRBV6-1 and TRBJ2-2; D unresolved. The CDR3 extends over 13 amino acids. Germline-derived CDR1 and CDR2 are MNHNS and SASEGT. V lost 6 bases and J lost 4, with 9 bases in between. CDR3 residues: CASRLSGTGELFF. CDR3 nucleotides: TGTGCCAGCAGATTATCGGGCACCGGGGAGCTGTTTTTT.

The chain uses TRBV29-1 and TRBJ2-1, with 10 nucleotides matching TRBD2. CDR3 length: 14 residues. The trim removed 4 bases at V and 4 bases at J, leaving 4 bases unmatched. Looked up from germline, CDR1 is SQVTM and CDR2 is ANQGSEA. DNA of the CDR3: TGCAGCGTTGCTACTAGCGGGACGTACAATGAGCAGTTCTTC. Its protein is CSVATSGTYNEQFF.

The V gene is TRBV6-5, the J gene TRBJ1-5, with TRBD1 matching over 8 bases. The germline V gene encodes CDR1 MNHEY and CDR2 SVGAGI. The CDR3 has 14 residues. After removal of 6 bases from V and 3 bases from J, the junction contained 4 bases not matched to a gene. The CDR3 here is CASSPDRDNQPQHF. In DNA form, the CDR3 reads TGTGCCAGCAGCCCGGACAGGGACAATCAGCCCCAGCATTTT.

This clone was detected a few times. CDR3 coding DNA: TGTGCCAGCACTCCCTTCGGCAGGGTGGTCTATGGCTACACCTTC. This gives the protein CASTPFGRVVYGYTF. This chain connects TRBV4-2 to TRBJ1-2; tentative D call: TRBD1 (5 bases). The V gene lost 7 bases and the J gene lost 4 bases, with 19 bases spanning the gap. This CDR3 region has 15 residues. Germline lookup yields CDR1 LGHNA and CDR2 YNFKEQ.

The genes are TRBV5-1 and TRBJ2-6; D may be TRBD2 (5 bases). Trimming pared 1 base from V and 1 base from J, leaving 9 bases between. This CDR3 spans 16 amino acids. Per the germline V gene, CDR1 is SGHRS and CDR2 is YFSETQ. CDR3 coding DNA: TGCGCCAGCAGCTTGAACACGGGGTCTGGGGCCAACGTCCTGACTTTC. Translating it yields CASSLNTGSGANVLTF.

This clone occurred a few times. The CDR3 nucleotides read TGCGCCAGCAGCTTGGCAGGGGAAAACATTCAGTACTTC. Translated, it gives CASSLAGENIQYF. The chain has TRBV5-1 and TRBJ2-4, with D possibly matching TRBD1 (6 bases). The CDR3 consists of 13 residues. Trimming shortened V by 0 bases and J by 5 bases, and 6 bases separated the two germline ends. Per the germline V gene, CDR1 is SGHRS and CDR2 is YFSETQ.

The chain carries TRBV11-3 and TRBJ1-2, with D possibly being TRBD1 (5 bases). Trimming removed 1 base from V and 8 bases from J, with 11 bases in between. The CDR3 sequence is 13 residues long. In germline, CDR1 is SGHNT, CDR2 YENEEA. This CDR3 is CASSLGQGQGYTF. Written as DNA, the CDR3 is TGTGCCAGCAGCTTAGGGCAGGGCCAAGGCTACACCTTC.